Each of the 9 T cell receptor beta chains below was sequenced from the same sample in a study of blood T cell repertoires in COVID-19. The method was immunoSEQ multiplex PCR; TCRdb's version includes in-frame clones alone and lacks a portion of them. The repertoire holds approximately 29,000 clones, 85% to 95% seen once, with approximately 0.88% in the top ten. The sequenced sample was peripheral blood. The receptors stem from a woman aged 65 to 85 with COVID-19, enrolled during active disease.

V usage is TRBV3-1 (or the pseudogene TRBV3-2) and J usage is TRBJ2-1; 14 bases match TRBD2. CDR1 is LGHDT and CDR2 is YNNKEL in the germline V gene (reference sequence). V lost 4 bases to trimming and J lost 6 bases; unmatched junction nucleotides: 11. The CDR3 is made up of 18 amino acids. The CDR3 region is CASSPSKFGTSGSNEQFF. CDR3 sequence (DNA): TGTGCCAGCAGCCCATCTAAGTTCGGGACTAGCGGGAGCAATGAGCAGTTCTTC.

This clone was observed a single time. This rearrangement joins TRBV5-5 to TRBJ2-5, with 10 bases identical to TRBD2. V was clipped by 3 bases and J by 5 bases; unmatched bases: 7. The CDR3 has 15 residues. Germline V gene lookup returns CDR1 SGHKS and CDR2 YYEKEE (reference sequence). The CDR3 loop reads CASSSPGLATETQYF. The DNA of the CDR3 is TGTGCCAGCAGCTCGCCGGGACTAGCGACGGAGACCCAGTACTTC.

The chain employs TRBV6-2 or TRBV6-3 and TRBJ1-5; D perhaps matches TRBD1 (6 bases). V was shortened by 5 bases and J by 6 bases, with 14 bases between the two germline ends. Germline CDR1 and CDR2: MNHEY and SVGEGT. The length of the CDR3 is 14 residues. This chain's CDR3 is CASSQGLGPQPQHF. The CDR3 region has the DNA TGTGCCAGCAGTCAGGGGCTCGGACCTCAGCCCCAGCATTTT.

J is TRBJ1-5 and V is TRBV7-2; D uncertain. V was shortened by 4 bases and J by 1 base, with 8 bases between the two germline ends. This CDR3 contains 14 residues. Looked up from germline, CDR1 is SGHTA and CDR2 is FQGNSA. CDR3 bases: TGTGCCAGCAGCTCAGGATGGAGCAATCAGCCCCAGCATTTT. Amino acid sequence: CASSSGWSNQPQHF.

This chain uses TRBV4-1 with TRBJ2-5, with TRBD2 matching over 7 bases. The CDR3 totals 16 residues. Germline CDR1 MGHRA, CDR2 YSYEKL. V lost 0 bases, J lost 7 bases, and 11 bases stayed unmatched. The chain's CDR3 is CASSQDLFAGVGTQYF. For the CDR3, the DNA is TGCGCCAGCAGCCAAGATTTATTTGCGGGAGTCGGGACCCAGTACTTC.

The chain combines TRBV10-3 with TRBJ2-2, with D possibly matching TRBD1 (6 bases). Germline CDR1 reads ENHRY; CDR2 reads SYGVKD. The CDR3 is made up of 15 amino acids. The V end was cut by 6 bases, the J end by 2 bases, with 13 bases between. The CDR3 loop is CAISAGTQNTGELFF. Here the CDR3 DNA reads TGTGCCATCAGCGCAGGGACACAAAACACCGGGGAGCTGTTTTTT.

The chain carries TRBV10-3 and TRBJ2-1, with TRBD1 as a possible D gene (6 bases). The germline V gene encodes CDR1 ENHRY and CDR2 SYGVKD. The CDR3 runs 14 residues. Trimming removed 10 bases from V and 5 bases from J, with 18 bases in between. The CDR3 is CASTRAGADNEQFF. In nucleotides, the CDR3 is TGTGCCAGTACCAGGGCAGGGGCAGACAATGAGCAGTTCTTC.

CDR3 sequence: CASSALRQGLNQPQHF. The CDR3 DNA is TGTGCCAGCAGTGCTTTGCGACAGGGCCTAAATCAGCCCCAGCATTTT. V is TRBV2 and J is TRBJ1-5; 7 nucleotides match TRBD1. CDR1 and CDR2 (germline): SNHLY, FYNNEI. The CDR3 is 16 amino acids. V lost 4 bases and J lost 4; bases outside the gene matches: 10.

This sequence joins TRBV19 and TRBJ1-4; the D gene is possibly TRBD1 (5 bases). The V end lost 4 bases, the J end lost 6 bases, and 15 bases lay between the germline ends. This CDR3 has 15 residues. CDR1 LNHDA and CDR2 SQIVND come from the germline V gene (reference sequence). The CDR3 protein is CASSTHRRSYEKLFF. CDR3 bases: TGTGCCAGTAGTACCCACAGGCGGTCCTATGAAAAACTGTTTTTT. The whole variable domain, filled in from reference TRBV19 and TRBJ1-4, reads DGGITQSPKYLFRKEGQNVTLSCEQNLNHDAMYWYRQDPGQGLRLIYYSQIVNDFQKGDIAEGYSVSREKKESFPLTVTSAQKNPTAFYLCASSTHRRSYEKLFFGSGTQLSVL.